The T cell receptor beta chain described here comes from a study of blood T cell repertoires in COVID-19. The wider study: Spain, Italy and the United States supplied samples that represented acute and convalescent COVID-19. The analysed material was cDNA or gDNA that came from T cells, B-cell-depleted T cells, or PBMCs.

V was pared by 6 bases and J by 3 bases, with 2 bases of the junction left unmatched. CDR1 and CDR2 (germline): LNHDA, SQIVND (reference sequence). The CDR3 has 13 residues. In the original processing: Using reference gene primer amplification, nucleated cell counts were estimated. This table comes from immunoSEQ multiplex PCR, and its TCRdb copy is limited to in-frame clones, with some not included. V and J calls and clone size are those listed in that table; D and trimming were worked out from the DNA. The sample includes about 110,000 clones, about 90% of them seen just once. The sequenced sample was peripheral blood. This clonotype was sampled from a human donor in a cohort sampled during active COVID-19. This sequence joins TRBV19 and TRBJ1-5; 7 positions agree with TRBD1. Here the CDR3 reads CASRTGLNQPQHF. The CDR3 nucleotides read TGTGCCAGTAGGACAGGGCTCAATCAGCCCCAGCATTTT.